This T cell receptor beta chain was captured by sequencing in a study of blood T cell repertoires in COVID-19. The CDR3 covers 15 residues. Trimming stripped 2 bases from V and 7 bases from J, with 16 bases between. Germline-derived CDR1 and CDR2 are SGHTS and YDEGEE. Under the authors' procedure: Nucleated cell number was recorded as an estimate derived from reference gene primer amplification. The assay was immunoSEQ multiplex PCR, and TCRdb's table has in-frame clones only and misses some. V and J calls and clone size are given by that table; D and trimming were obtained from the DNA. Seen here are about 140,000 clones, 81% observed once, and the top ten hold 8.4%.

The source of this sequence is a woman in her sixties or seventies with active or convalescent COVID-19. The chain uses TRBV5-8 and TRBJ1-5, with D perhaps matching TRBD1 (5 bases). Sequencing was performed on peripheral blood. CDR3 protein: CASSLVAGLRQPQHF. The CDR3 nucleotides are TGTGCCAGCAGCTTAGTTGCAGGGTTGCGGCAGCCCCAGCATTTT.